The sequence of this T cell receptor beta chain was determined in a study of T cell repertoires in cytomegalovirus infection. Trimming stripped 4 bases from V and 4 bases from J, with 13 bases between. Germline CDR1 GTSNPN, CDR2 SVGIG (reference sequence). CDR3 length: 13 residues. The count of this clonotype is one. Its cognate antigen is unknown. TCRdb recomputed calls from the reads with MiXCR, one row per CDR3 protein. The table lists about 310,000 distinct CDR3 sequences, 20% to 30% of them singletons, with roughly 15% in the top ten. The chain joins TRBV30 to TRBJ1-2; possibly TRBD1 for D (5 bases). The sample consisted of cultured PBMCs, taken from culture after CMV antigen stimulation. This receptor was taken from a human donor in good health (CMV status not recorded). Some clones in this sample may be carry-over from other donors' samples. Here the CDR3 reads CAWTREPIYGYTF. CDR3 nucleotides: TGTGCCTGGACCAGGGAACCCATCTATGGCTACACCTTC.